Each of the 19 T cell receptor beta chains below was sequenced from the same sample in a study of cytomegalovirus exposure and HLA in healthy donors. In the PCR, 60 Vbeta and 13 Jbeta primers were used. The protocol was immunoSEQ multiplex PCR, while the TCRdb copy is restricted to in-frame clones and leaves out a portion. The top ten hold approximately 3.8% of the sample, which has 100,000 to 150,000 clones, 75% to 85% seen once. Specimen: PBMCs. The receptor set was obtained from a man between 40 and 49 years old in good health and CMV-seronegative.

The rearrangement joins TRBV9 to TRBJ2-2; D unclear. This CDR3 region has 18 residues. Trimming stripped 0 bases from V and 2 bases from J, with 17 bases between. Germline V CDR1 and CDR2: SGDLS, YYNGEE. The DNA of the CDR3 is TGTGCCAGCAGCGTAGCTAGAGGCCGGCACCCAAACACCGGGGAGCTGTTTTTT. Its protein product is CASSVARGRHPNTGELFF.

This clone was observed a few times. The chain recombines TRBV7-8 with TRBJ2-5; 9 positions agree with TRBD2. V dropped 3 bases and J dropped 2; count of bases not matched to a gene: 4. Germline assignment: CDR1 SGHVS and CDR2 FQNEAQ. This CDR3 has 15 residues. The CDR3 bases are TGTGCCAGCAGCTTTAGCGGGGGAAGGCAAGAGACCCAGTACTTC. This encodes CASSFSGGRQETQYF.

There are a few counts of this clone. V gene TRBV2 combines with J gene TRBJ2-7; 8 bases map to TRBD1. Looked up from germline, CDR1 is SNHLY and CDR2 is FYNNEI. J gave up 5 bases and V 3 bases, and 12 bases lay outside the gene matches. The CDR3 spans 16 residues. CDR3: CASSEGEDREVNEQYF. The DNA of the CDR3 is TGTGCCAGCAGTGAGGGGGAGGACAGGGAGGTGAACGAGCAGTACTTC.

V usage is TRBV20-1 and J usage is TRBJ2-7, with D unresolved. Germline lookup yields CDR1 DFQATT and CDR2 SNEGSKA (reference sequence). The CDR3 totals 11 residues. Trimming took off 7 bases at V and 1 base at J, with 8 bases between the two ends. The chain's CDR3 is CSVRRSYEQYF. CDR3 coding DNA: TGCAGTGTACGTAGATCCTACGAGCAGTACTTC.

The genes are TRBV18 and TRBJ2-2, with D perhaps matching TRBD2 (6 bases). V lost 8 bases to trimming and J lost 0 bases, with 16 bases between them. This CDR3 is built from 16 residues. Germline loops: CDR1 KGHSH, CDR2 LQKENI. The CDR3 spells CASRLRRGANTGELFF. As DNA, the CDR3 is TGTGCCAGCCGCCTCAGGCGGGGAGCGAACACCGGGGAGCTGTTTTTT.

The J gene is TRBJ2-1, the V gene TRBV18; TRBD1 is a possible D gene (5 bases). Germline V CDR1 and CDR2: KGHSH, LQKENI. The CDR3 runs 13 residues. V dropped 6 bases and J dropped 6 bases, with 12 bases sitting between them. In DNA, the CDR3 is TGTGCCAGCTCGATGACAGATCTCAATGAGCAGTTCTTC. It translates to CASSMTDLNEQFF.

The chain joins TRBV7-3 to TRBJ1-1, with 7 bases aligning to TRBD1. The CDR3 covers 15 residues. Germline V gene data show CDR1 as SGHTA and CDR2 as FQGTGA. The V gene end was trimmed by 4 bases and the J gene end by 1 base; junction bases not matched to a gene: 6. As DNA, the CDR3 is TGTGCCAGCAGCTATAGGACAGGTCGGAACACTGAAGCTTTCTTT. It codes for CASSYRTGRNTEAFF.

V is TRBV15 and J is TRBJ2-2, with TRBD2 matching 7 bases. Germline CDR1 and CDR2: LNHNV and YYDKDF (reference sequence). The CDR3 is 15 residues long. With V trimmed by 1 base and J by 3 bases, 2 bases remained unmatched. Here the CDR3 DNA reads TGTGCCACCAGCAGAGGGGGGGGACACACCGGGGAGCTGTTTTTT. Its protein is CATSRGGGHTGELFF.

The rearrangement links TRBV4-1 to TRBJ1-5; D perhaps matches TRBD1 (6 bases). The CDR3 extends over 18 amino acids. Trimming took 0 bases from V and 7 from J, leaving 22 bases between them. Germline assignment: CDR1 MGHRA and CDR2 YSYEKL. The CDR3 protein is CASSQDPDSRGSGQPQHF. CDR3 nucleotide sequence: TGCGCCAGCAGCCAAGATCCGGATAGCAGGGGCTCAGGACAGCCCCAGCATTTT.

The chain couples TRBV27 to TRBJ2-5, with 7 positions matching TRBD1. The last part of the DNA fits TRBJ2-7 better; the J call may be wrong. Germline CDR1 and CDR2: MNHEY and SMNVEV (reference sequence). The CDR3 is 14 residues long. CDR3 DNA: TGTGCCAGCAGTTTCCGGGACAGACTCTACGAGCAGTACTTC. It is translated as CASSFRDRLYEQYF.

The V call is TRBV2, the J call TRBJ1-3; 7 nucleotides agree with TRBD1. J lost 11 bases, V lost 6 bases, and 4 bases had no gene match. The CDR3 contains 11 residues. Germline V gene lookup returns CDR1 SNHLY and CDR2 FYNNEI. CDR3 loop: CASRTTGAIYF. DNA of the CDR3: TGTGCCAGCAGGACTACAGGGGCCATATATTTT.

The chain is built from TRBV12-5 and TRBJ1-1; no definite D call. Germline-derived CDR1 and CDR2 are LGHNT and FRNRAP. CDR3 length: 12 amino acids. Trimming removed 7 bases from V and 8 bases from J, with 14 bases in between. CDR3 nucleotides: TGTGCTAGTGTTAGTTTTGGGCCGGAAGCTTTCTTT. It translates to CASVSFGPEAFF.

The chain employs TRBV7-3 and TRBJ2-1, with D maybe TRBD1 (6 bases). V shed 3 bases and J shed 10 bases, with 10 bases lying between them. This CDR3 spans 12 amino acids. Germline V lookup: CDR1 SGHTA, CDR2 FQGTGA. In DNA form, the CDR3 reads TGTGCCAGCAGCTTGCAGGGGAAGGAGCAGTTCTTC. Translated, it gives CASSLQGKEQFF.

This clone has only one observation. Here the CDR3 DNA reads TGTGCCAGCAGCTCGCAGGCAGATACGCAGTATTTT. This encodes CASSSQADTQYF. This rearrangement joins TRBV7-9 to TRBJ2-3; D gene ambiguous. Germline assignment: CDR1 SEHNR and CDR2 FQNEAQ (reference sequence). Trimming pared 4 bases from V and 4 bases from J, leaving 6 bases between. The length of the CDR3 is 12 residues.

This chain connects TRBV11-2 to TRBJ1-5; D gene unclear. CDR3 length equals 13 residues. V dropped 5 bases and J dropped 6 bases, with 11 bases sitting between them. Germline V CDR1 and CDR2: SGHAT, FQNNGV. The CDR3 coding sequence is TGTGCCAGCAGCCGGACCGGGGTTCAGCCCCAGCATTTT. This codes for CASSRTGVQPQHF.

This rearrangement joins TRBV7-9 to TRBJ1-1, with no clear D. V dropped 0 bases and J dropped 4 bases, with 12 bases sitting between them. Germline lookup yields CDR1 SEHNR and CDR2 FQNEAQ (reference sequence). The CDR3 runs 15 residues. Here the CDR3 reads CASSLAGMRATEAFF. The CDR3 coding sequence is TGTGCCAGCAGCTTAGCCGGTATGCGCGCCACTGAAGCTTTCTTT.

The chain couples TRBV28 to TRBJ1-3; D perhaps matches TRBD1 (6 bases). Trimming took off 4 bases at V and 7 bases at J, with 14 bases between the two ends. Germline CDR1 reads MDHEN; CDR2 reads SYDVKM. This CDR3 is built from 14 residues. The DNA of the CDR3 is TGTGCCAGCAGTTCGACAGGAGTAGGGAACACCATATATTTT. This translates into CASSSTGVGNTIYF.

Here the CDR3 reads CASSPYRGLTDTQYF. CDR3 coding DNA: TGTGCCAGCAGTCCCTACAGGGGATTAACAGATACGCAGTATTTT. This chain uses TRBV27 with TRBJ2-3; 7 bases align to TRBD1. The CDR3 has 15 amino acids. Trimming removed 5 bases from V and 3 bases from J; junction bases left unmatched: 8. Germline V gives CDR1 MNHEY, CDR2 SMNVEV (reference sequence).

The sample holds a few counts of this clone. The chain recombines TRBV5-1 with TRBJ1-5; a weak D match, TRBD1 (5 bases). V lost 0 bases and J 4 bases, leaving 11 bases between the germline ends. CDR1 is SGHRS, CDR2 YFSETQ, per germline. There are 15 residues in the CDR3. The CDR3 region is CASSLGPGGNQPQHF. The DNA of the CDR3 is TGCGCCAGCAGCTTGGGGCCGGGGGGAAATCAGCCCCAGCATTTT.